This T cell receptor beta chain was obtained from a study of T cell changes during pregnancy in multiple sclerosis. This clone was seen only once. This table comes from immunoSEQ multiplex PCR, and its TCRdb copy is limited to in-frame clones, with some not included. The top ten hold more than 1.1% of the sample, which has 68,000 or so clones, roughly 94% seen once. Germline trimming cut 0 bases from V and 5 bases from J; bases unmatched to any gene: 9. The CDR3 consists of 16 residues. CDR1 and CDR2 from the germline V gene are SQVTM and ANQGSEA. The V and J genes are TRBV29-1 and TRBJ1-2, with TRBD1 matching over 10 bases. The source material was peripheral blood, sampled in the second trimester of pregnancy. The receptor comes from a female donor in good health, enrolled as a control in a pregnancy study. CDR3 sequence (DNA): TGCAGCGTTGAAGATCCAGGGACAGGGGTCTTTTATGGCTACACCTTC. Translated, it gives CSVEDPGTGVFYGYTF.